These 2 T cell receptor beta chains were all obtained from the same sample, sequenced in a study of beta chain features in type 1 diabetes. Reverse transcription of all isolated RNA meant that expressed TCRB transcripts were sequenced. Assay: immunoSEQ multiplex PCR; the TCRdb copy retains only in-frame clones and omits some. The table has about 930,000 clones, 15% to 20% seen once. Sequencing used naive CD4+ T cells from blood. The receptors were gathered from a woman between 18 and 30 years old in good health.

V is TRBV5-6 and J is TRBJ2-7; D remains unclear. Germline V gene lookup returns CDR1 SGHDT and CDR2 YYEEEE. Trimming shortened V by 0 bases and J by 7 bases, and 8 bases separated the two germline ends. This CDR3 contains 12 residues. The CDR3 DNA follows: TGTGCCAGCAGCTTGGTGGACGGAGAGCAGTACTTC. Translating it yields CASSLVDGEQYF.

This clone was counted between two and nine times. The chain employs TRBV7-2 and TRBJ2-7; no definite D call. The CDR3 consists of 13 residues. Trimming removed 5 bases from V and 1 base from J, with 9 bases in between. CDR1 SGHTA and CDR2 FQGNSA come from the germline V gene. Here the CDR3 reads CASSPDPSYEQYF. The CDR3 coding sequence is TGTGCCAGCAGCCCCGATCCTTCCTACGAGCAGTACTTC.